These 3 T cell receptor beta chains were sequenced from one sample in a study of shared clonotypes between healthy human individuals. Sequenced by immunoSEQ multiplex PCR; TCRdb stores in-frame clones only, minus some. The data hold 730,000 or so clones, with 55% to 75% observed a single time. Source material: memory CD4+ T cells sorted from blood. The subset: CD45RA-negative fraction. The receptor source for this set is a woman between 25 and 40 years old in good health.

Concerning this clone: The sample contains more than one DNA sequence encoding this CDR3. The chain uses TRBV5-1 and TRBJ1-1; D uncertain. Germline V gene sequence: CDR1 SGHRS, CDR2 YFSETQ. The CDR3 spans 13 residues. V lost 0 bases and J lost 1, with 4 bases in between. CDR3: CASSLAPNTEAFF. CDR3 DNA sequence: TGCGCCAGCAGCTTGGCTCCGAACACTGAAGCTTTCTTT.

CDR3 sequence reads: CASSLPYGGQLVGEAFF. CDR3 coding DNA: TGTGCCAGCAGTCTGCCGTACGGGGGGCAGTTGGTAGGTGAAGCTTTCTTT. The rearrangement joins TRBV28 to TRBJ1-1, with a possible D match to TRBD1 (6 bases). There are 17 residues in the CDR3. Germline-derived CDR1 and CDR2 are MDHEN and SYDVKM. V was clipped by 5 bases and J by 7 bases, with 26 bases between them.

V and J are TRBV9 and TRBJ2-7, with a possible D match to TRBD2 (6 bases). The CDR3 is 15 amino acids. Germline loops: CDR1 SGDLS, CDR2 YYNGEE. V shed 0 bases and J shed 3 bases, with 13 bases lying between them. The CDR3 loop reads CASSVAWSSGYEQYF. In DNA, the CDR3 is TGTGCCAGCAGCGTAGCTTGGAGTAGCGGCTACGAGCAGTACTTC.